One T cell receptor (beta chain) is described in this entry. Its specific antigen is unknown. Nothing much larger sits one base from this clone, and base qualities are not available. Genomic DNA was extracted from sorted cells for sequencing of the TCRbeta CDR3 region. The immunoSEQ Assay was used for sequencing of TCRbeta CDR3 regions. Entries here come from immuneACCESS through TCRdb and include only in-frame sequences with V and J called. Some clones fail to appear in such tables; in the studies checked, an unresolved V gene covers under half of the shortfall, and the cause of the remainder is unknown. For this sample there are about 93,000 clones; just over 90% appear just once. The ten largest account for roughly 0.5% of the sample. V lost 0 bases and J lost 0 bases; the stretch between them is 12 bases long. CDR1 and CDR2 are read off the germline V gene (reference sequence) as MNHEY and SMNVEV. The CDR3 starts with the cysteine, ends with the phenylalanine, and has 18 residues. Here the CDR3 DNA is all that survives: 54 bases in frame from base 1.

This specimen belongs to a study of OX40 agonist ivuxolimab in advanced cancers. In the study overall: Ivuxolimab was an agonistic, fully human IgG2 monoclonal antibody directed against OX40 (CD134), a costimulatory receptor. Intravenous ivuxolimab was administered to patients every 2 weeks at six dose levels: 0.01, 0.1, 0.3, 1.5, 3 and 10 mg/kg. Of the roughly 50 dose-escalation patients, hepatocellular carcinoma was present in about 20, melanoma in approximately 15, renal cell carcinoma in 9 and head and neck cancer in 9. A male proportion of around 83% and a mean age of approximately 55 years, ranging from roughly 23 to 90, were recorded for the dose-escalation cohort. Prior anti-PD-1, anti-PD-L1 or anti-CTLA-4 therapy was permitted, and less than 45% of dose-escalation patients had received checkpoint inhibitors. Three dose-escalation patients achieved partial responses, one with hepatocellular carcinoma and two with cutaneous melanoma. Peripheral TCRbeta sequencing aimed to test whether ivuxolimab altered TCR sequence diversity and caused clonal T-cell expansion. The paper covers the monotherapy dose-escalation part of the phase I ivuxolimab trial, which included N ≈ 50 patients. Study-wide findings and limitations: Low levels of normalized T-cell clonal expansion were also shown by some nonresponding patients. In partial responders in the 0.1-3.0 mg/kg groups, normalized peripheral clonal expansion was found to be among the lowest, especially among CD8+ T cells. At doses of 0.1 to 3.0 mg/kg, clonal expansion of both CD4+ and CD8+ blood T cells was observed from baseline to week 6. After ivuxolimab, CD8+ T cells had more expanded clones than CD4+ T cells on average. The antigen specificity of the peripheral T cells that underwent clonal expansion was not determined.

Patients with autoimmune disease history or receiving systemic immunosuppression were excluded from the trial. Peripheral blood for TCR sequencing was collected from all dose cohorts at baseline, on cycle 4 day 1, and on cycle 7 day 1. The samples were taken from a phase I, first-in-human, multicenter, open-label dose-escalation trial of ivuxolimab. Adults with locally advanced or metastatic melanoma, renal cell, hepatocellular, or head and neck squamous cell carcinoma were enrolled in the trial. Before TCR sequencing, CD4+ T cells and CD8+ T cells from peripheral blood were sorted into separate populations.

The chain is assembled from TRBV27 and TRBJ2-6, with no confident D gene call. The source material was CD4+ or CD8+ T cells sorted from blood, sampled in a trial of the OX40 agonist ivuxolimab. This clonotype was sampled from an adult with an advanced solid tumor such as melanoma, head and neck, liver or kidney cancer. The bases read TGTGCCAGCAGTTTATCTGGCACAATCCCCTCTGGGGCCAACGTCCTGACTTTC. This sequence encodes CASSLSGTIPSGANVLTF.